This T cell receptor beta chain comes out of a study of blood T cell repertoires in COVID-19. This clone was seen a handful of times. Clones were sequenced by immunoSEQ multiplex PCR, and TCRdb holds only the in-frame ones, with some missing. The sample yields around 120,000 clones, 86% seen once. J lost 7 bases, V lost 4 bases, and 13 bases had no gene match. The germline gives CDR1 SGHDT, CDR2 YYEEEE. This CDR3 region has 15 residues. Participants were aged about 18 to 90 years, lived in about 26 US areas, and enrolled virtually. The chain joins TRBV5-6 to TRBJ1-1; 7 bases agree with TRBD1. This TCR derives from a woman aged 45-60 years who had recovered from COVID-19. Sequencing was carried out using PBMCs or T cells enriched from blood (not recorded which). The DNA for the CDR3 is TGTGCCAGCAGCCTGGTAAACGGACAGGACCGTGAAGCTTTCTTT. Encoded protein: CASSLVNGQDREAFF.